This is a list of T cell receptor beta chains from one sample in a study of control samples from healthy donors and cancer patients. TCRdb's copy holds only in-frame clones and misses some; the assay was immunoSEQ multiplex PCR. The sample includes some 150,000 clones, about 89% of them seen just once. The sequencing input was blood. Every receptor here comes from a man between 18 and 35 years old in good health. CDR3s leave out the opening cysteine and the closing phenylalanine or tryptophan. Each record gives: V gene, J gene, CDR3 protein.

V gene: TRBV28; J gene: TRBJ1-3; CDR3 protein: ASSQDPRVSGNTIY
V gene: TRBV19; J gene: TRBJ1-5; CDR3 protein: ASNPGVRQPQH
V gene: TRBV20-1; J gene: TRBJ2-3; CDR3 protein: SASSPQGSKIGDTQY
V gene: TRBV29-1; J gene: TRBJ2-5; CDR3 protein: SGGQGPGETQY
V gene: TRBV7-9; J gene: TRBJ1-5; CDR3 protein: ASSSREAEPQH
V gene: TRBV19; J gene: TRBJ1-1; CDR3 protein: ASNLRGFGTEAF
V gene: TRBV6-6; J gene: TRBJ1-3; CDR3 protein: ASSYAVSGNTIY
V gene: TRBV6-5; J gene: TRBJ1-2; CDR3 protein: AARTAVNYGYT
V gene: TRBV5-1; J gene: TRBJ2-1; CDR3 protein: ASSLVLANEQF
V gene: TRBV5-1; J gene: TRBJ1-1; CDR3 protein: ASSAGTEAF
V gene: TRBV6-5; J gene: TRBJ2-7; CDR3 protein: ASSLTRDSTYEQY
V gene: TRBV6-2/TRBV6-3; J gene: TRBJ2-7; CDR3 protein: ASSSGQIYEQY
V gene: TRBV27; J gene: TRBJ2-6; CDR3 protein: ASSLISGANVLT
V gene: TRBV6-5; J gene: TRBJ2-7; CDR3 protein: ATLGVGKAYEQY
V gene: TRBV7-9; J gene: TRBJ2-7; CDR3 protein: ASSFSVEQY
V gene: TRBV10-2; J gene: TRBJ2-5; CDR3 protein: ASRKSGAETQY
V gene: TRBV20-1; J gene: TRBJ1-6; CDR3 protein: SASGDTGYNSPLH
V gene: TRBV15; J gene: TRBJ1-6; CDR3 protein: ATSTSDRTHSPLH
V gene: TRBV11-2; J gene: TRBJ2-2; CDR3 protein: ASSFGWGRAGELF
V gene: TRBV5-1; J gene: TRBJ1-3; CDR3 protein: ASSRLGDRGTGNTIY
V gene: TRBV20-1; J gene: TRBJ1-2; CDR3 protein: SASDNYGYT
V gene: TRBV4-1; J gene: TRBJ1-2; CDR3 protein: ASSQEGYYGYT
V gene: TRBV28; J gene: TRBJ1-2; CDR3 protein: ASSLPGQPGRSYT
V gene: TRBV18; J gene: TRBJ1-6; CDR3 protein: ASSPPEGDNSPLH
V gene: TRBV19; J gene: TRBJ1-1; CDR3 protein: ASSGPGTSDTEAF
V gene: TRBV9; J gene: TRBJ1-4; CDR3 protein: ASSPTGLGEKLF
V gene: TRBV7-9; J gene: TRBJ2-5; CDR3 protein: ASSSLLAGGMETQY
V gene: TRBV7-2; J gene: TRBJ1-6; CDR3 protein: ASSFDRGNSPLH
V gene: TRBV5-4; J gene: TRBJ2-5; CDR3 protein: ASSLAGSGGPQY
V gene: TRBV19; J gene: TRBJ1-5; CDR3 protein: ASTLYGQPQH
V gene: TRBV24-1; J gene: TRBJ2-7; CDR3 protein: ATSDFPQTGGGYEQY